This T cell receptor beta chain appears in the sequencing data of a study of tumor-infiltrating lymphocytes in primary liver carcinoma. Across the study: Samples produced roughly 3.5 to 7.5 million productive TCRbeta reads, comparable across tissue types.

Trimming at V came to 0 bases and at J to 13 bases, leaving 15 bases not matched to a gene. From germline, CDR1 is LGHNA and CDR2 YNFKEQ. The CDR3 extends over 16 amino acids. With a constant-region primer, TCR beta cDNA was made from around 530 ng of total RNA. Amplification in three nested multiplex PCR rounds with slightly modified ARM-PCR gave rise to TCR beta libraries. A C-beta reverse primer was combined with TRBV1-TRBV30 forward primers in the first two PCR rounds, and each round had about 10 cycles. TCRdb re-derived calls from the multiplex PCR reads in MiXCR, one entry per CDR3 protein. The sample lists approximately 30,000 distinct CDR3 sequences, 76% occurring once. The tissue used was unsorted bulk material of about 19-34 mg. RNA and DNA were co-extracted from it with the AllPrep DNA/RNA mini kit. Each of the tumor samples contained in excess of 90% viable tumor cells.

V gene TRBV4-2 combines with J gene TRBJ2-3; 8 bases line up with TRBD2. The origin of this receptor is a man aged 35 to 55 with primary liver carcinoma and hepatitis B virus infection. The sequenced material came from liver tumor tissue from sampling region 5. Subset in this sample: tumor region T5, tumor centre. The CDR3 loop reads CASSQDRAGVRDMKYF. The CDR3 nucleotides are TGTGCCAGCAGCCAAGACCGAGCGGGAGTAAGGGATATGAAGTATTTT.